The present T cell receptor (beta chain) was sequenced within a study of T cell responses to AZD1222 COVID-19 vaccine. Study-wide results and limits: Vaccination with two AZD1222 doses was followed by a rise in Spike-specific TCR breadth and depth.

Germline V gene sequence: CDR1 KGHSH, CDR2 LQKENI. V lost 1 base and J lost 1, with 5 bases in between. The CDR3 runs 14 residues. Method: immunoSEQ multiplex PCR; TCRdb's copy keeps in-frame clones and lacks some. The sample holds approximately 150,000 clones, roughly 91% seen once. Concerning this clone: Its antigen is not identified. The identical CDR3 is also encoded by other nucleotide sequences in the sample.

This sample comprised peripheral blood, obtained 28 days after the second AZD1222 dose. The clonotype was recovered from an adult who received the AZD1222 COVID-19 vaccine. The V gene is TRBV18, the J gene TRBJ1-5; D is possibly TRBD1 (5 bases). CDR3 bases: TGTGCCAGCTCACCACAGGGGAGCAATCAGCCCCAGCATTTT. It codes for CASSPQGSNQPQHF.